Shown below are 17 T cell receptor beta chains from a single sample sequenced in a study of T cells in localized non-small cell lung cancer. Some clones are missing from TCRdb's copy, which holds only in-frame ones; the method was immunoSEQ multiplex PCR. Seen here are some 25,000 clones, more than 75% observed once, and the top ten hold about 5.3%. The source was peripheral blood, collected before any cancer treatment. The source is a male donor aged 60 or over with stage II squamous cell lung carcinoma.

Only one count was recorded for this clone. The chain has TRBV7-8 and TRBJ2-7; 10 bases fit TRBD2. This CDR3 comprises 17 residues. V shed 3 bases, J shed 3 bases, and the junction held 11 bases outside the gene matches. Germline V gene sequence: CDR1 SGHVS, CDR2 FQNEAQ. This CDR3 is CASSFNLVVAGGYEQYF. The DNA for the CDR3 is TGTGCCAGCAGCTTCAACCTTGTGGTAGCGGGGGGCTACGAGCAGTACTTC.

The chain combines TRBV4-1 with TRBJ2-2; D might be TRBD2 (6 bases). The germline V gene has CDR1 MGHRA and CDR2 YSYEKL. CDR3 length equals 17 residues. V lost 0 bases, J lost 0 bases, and 11 bases lay in between. Written as DNA, the CDR3 is TGCGCCAGCAGCCAAGATATGGGCGGGGCGAACACCGGGGAGCTGTTTTTT. Protein: CASSQDMGGANTGELFF.

The chain recombines TRBV5-8 with TRBJ1-2, with D perhaps TRBD1 (5 bases). Trimming left V 0 bases short and J 8 bases short, with 17 bases between. The CDR3 covers 15 residues. Germline V CDR1 and CDR2: SGHTS, YDEGEE. The CDR3 region has the DNA TGTGCCAGCAGCTTGGGGGGCTACATGAAGGGAGGCTACACCTTC. It codes for CASSLGGYMKGGYTF. Drawing the rest from reference TRBV5-8 and TRBJ1-2, the complete variable domain is EAGVTQSPTHLIKTRGQQATLRCSPISGHTSVYWYQQALGLGLQFLLWYDEGEERNRGNFPPRFSGRQFPNYSSELNVNALELEDSALYLCASSLGGYMKGGYTFGSGTRLTVV.

The chain uses TRBV28 and TRBJ2-3, with D perhaps TRBD2 (5 bases). V lost 10 bases and J lost 8, with 25 bases in between. CDR1 and CDR2 from the germline V gene are MDHEN and SYDVKM. CDR3 length: 15 residues. The CDR3 nucleotides are TGTGCCACCCTCCCCCTAGCTCCCCCCTCCAGTACGCAGTATTTT. Protein: CATLPLAPPSSTQYF. The complete variable domain, with remaining parts taken from reference TRBV28 and TRBJ2-3, reads DVKVTQSSRYLVKRTGEKVFLECVQDMDHENMFWYRQDPGLGLRLIYFSYDVKMKEKGDIPEGYSVSREKKERFSLILESASTNQTSMYLCATLPLAPPSSTQYFGPGTRLTVL.

The rearrangement links TRBV21-1 to TRBJ1-4. TRBV21-1 is a documented pseudogene. The CDR3 loop spans 18 amino acids. The CDR3 reads CASSATDGTGGTNEKLFF. DNA of the CDR3: TGTGCCAGCAGCGCCACGGACGGGACGGGGGGGACGAATGAAAAACTGTTTTTT.

The chain combines TRBV29-1 with TRBJ2-7; 12 bases agree with TRBD1. Unmatched junction bases numbered 6, after V lost 5 bases and J lost 4 bases. CDR1 is SQVTM, CDR2 ANQGSEA, per germline. The CDR3 has 14 amino acids. CDR3 in amino acids: CSVTGTGGPYEQYF. DNA of the CDR3: TGCAGCGTTACCGGGACAGGGGGCCCGTACGAGCAGTACTTC.

The V gene is TRBV28, the J gene TRBJ2-2; the match to TRBD1 covers 7 bases. The germline CDR1 and CDR2 sequences are MDHEN and SYDVKM. V lost 9 bases, J lost 13 bases, and 8 bases stayed unmatched. The CDR3 has 11 amino acids. DNA of the CDR3: TGTGCCAGTGGACACAGGGGTGGGCTGTTTTTT. Protein: CASGHRGGLFF.

This clone has more than one count but fewer than ten. The rearrangement uses TRBV25-1 and TRBJ2-1, with 14 positions matching TRBD2. V gave up 1 base and J gave up 10 bases; unmatched junction bases: 6. CDR1 is MGHDK and CDR2 is SYGVNS in the germline V gene. The CDR3 runs to 16 residues. CDR3 sequence (DNA): TGTGCCAGCAGTGAATCGGGGACTAGCGGGGGCCTCGAGCAGTTCTTC. It codes for CASSESGTSGGLEQFF.

This clone has just a few counts. Other DNA sequences in the same sample also yield this CDR3. V usage is TRBV4-3 and J usage is TRBJ1-1; D unclear. V was clipped by 0 bases and J by 5 bases, with 10 bases between them. CDR3 length: 14 residues. Germline assignment: CDR1 LGHNA and CDR2 YSLEER. CDR3 bases: TGCGCCAGCAGCCAAGAAGGGCGGTCGACTGAAGCTTTCTTT. Translating gives CASSQEGRSTEAFF.

As regards this clone: One end of the junction varies from germline; a read error may be responsible. The CDR3 is CAGSTNRGRVHEQYF. CDR3 DNA: TGTGCCGGCAGTACCAACAGGGGGCGCGTCCACGAGCAGTACTTC. This chain uses TRBV6-5 with TRBJ2-7, with TRBD1 identical over 9 bases. Germline loops: CDR1 MNHEY, CDR2 SVGAGI. CDR3 length: 15 residues.

V is TRBV19 and J is TRBJ1-5; D is unclear. V was pared by 3 bases and J by 0 bases, with 15 bases between. Per the germline V gene, CDR1 is LNHDA and CDR2 is SQIVND (reference sequence). CDR3 length: 17 residues. The CDR3 loop is CASSIADYRYSNQPQHF. The CDR3 nucleotides read TGTGCCAGTAGTATCGCGGATTACCGCTATAGCAATCAGCCCCAGCATTTT. Full variable domain (rest looked up from reference TRBV19 and TRBJ1-5): DGGITQSPKYLFRKEGQNVTLSCEQNLNHDAMYWYRQDPGQGLRLIYYSQIVNDFQKGDIAEGYSVSREKKESFPLTVTSAQKNPTAFYLCASSIADYRYSNQPQHFGDGTRLSIL.

The sample holds one count of this clone. This chain uses TRBV11-3 with TRBJ2-7, with 7 bases that match TRBD1. Germline lookup yields CDR1 SGHNT and CDR2 YENEEA. J gave up 5 bases and V 4 bases, and 8 bases lay outside the gene matches. This CDR3 is 14 amino acids long. The CDR3 nucleotides are TGTGCCAGCAGCTCCCGAGACAGGGAAGACGAGCAGTACTTC. Its translation is CASSSRDREDEQYF.

The chain employs TRBV29-1 and TRBJ2-6; the D gene is possibly TRBD2 (6 bases). The germline V gene has CDR1 SQVTM and CDR2 ANQGSEA. V was cut by 5 bases and J by 0 bases, with 11 bases left in between. This CDR3 comprises 15 residues. Here the CDR3 reads CSVRAGNSGANVLTF. CDR3 in DNA: TGCAGCGTTAGGGCGGGGAACTCTGGGGCCAACGTCCTGACTTTC.

The rearrangement uses TRBV9 and TRBJ1-1; a weak D match, TRBD1 (5 bases). CDR1 is SGDLS, CDR2 YYNGEE, per germline. The V end was cut by 0 bases, the J end by 5 bases, with 11 bases between. This CDR3 contains 14 residues. CDR3 DNA sequence: TGTGCCAGCAGCGTAGATCAGGGTCGGACTGAAGCTTTCTTT. Its protein product is CASSVDQGRTEAFF.

This chain joins TRBV2 and TRBJ2-7; D gene unclear. V lost 1 base to trimming and J lost 3 bases, with 13 bases between them. Germline CDR1 reads SNHLY; CDR2 reads FYNNEI. The CDR3 runs to 15 residues. The CDR3, as DNA: TGTGCCAGCAGTGAAGAGGCCAAGGCCCTCTACGAGCAGTACTTC. Its protein product is CASSEEAKALYEQYF.

V gene TRBV5-1 combines with J gene TRBJ2-1, with D maybe TRBD2 (6 bases). Germline-derived CDR1 and CDR2 are SGHRS and YFSETQ. V shed 2 bases and J shed 4 bases, with 7 bases lying between them. The CDR3 runs to 13 residues. Here the CDR3 reads CASSFRGYNEQFF. The CDR3 DNA reads as TGCGCCAGCAGCTTCCGGGGGTACAATGAGCAGTTCTTC. Full variable domain (outside the CDR3, taken from reference TRBV5-1 and TRBJ2-1): KAGVTQTPRYLIKTRGQQVTLSCSPISGHRSVSWYQQTPGQGLQFLFEYFSETQRNKGNFPGRFSGRQFSNSRSEMNVSTLELGDSALYLCASSFRGYNEQFFGPGTRLTVL.

V usage is TRBV2 and J usage is TRBJ2-3; 7 nucleotides match TRBD2. Germline CDR1 is SNHLY and CDR2 is FYNNEI. Unmatched junction bases numbered 7, after V lost 6 bases and J lost 4 bases. The CDR3 is 14 amino acids. The CDR3 spells CASSLGGEPDTQYF. CDR3 nucleotides: TGTGCCAGCAGCCTGGGGGGGGAGCCAGATACGCAGTATTTT.